This TCR beta chain is drawn from a study of CD8+ T cells in alopecia areata. Background on the study: Each day, treated patients took oral tofacitinib twice, at 5 to 10 mg per dose. Tofacitinib was given for 6 to 18 months, then stopped for 6 months. The study, taken as a whole, reports: Lesional scalp, especially alopecia totalis/universalis, showed higher clonality than normal scalp.

PBMCs were stained for CD3, CD4 and CD8, and CD4+ and CD8+ T cells were sorted. The germline gives CDR1 SGHDT, CDR2 YYEEEE. The V and J ends lost 2 bases and 5 bases, in that order; junction bases with no gene match: 6. The CDR3 length is 14 residues. Concerning this clone: Its matching antigen is unknown.

Extraction of RNA preceded its reverse transcription into cDNA, which served as the sequencing template. TCRdb's table, derived via immunoSEQ multiplex PCR, lists solely in-frame clones and lacks some. The sample carries a few hundred thousand clones, 67% recorded once. The sample consisted of CD4+ T cells sorted from blood, taken at week 0. The clonotype originates from a human donor with alopecia areata. The rearrangement uses TRBV5-6 and TRBJ1-2; 7 nucleotides agree with TRBD1. This chain's CDR3 is CASSLRQGLYGYTF. The CDR3 bases are TGTGCCAGCAGCTTACGACAGGGCCTTTATGGCTACACCTTC. The variable domain in full, with the rest retrieved from reference TRBV5-6 and TRBJ1-2, is DAGVTQSPTHLIKTRGQQVTLRCSPKSGHDTVSWYQQALGQGPQFIFQYYEEEERQRGNFPDRFSGHQFPNYSSELNVNALLLGDSALYLCASSLRQGLYGYTFGSGTRLTVV.